One and the same sample provided the 5 T cell receptor beta chains below, sequenced in a study of blood T cells in healthy people across ages. A sample-barcoded 5' primer and a J-beta primer mix were used in a second PCR of roughly 7 to 11 cycles. TCRdb re-derived calls from the 5' RACE reads in MiXCR, one entry per CDR3 protein. Here the sample spans 1.5 million or so distinct CDR3 sequences, 40% to 50% being singletons. Input material: blood. The receptors were sampled from a woman aged 18-30 years in good health.

This chain links TRBV6-5 with TRBJ2-1, with a possible D match to TRBD1 (5 bases). The CDR3 is 15 amino acids. Germline V gene data show CDR1 as MNHEY and CDR2 as SVGAGI. V was clipped by 6 bases and J by 7 bases, with 19 bases between them. The CDR3 here is CASRPQGGARNEQFF. The CDR3 nucleotides read TGTGCCAGCAGGCCCCAGGGTGGGGCCCGAAATGAGCAGTTCTTC.

This clonotype was observed a handful of times. The V call is TRBV5-1, the J call TRBJ2-3, with D unresolved. The germline V gene has CDR1 SGHRS and CDR2 YFSETQ. The CDR3 runs 14 residues. The V and J ends lost 0 bases and 0 bases respectively, with 5 bases between them. CDR3 DNA sequence: TGCGCCAGCAGCTTGGTGCGAAGCACAGATACGCAGTATTTT. Translating gives CASSLVRSTDTQYF. Looking up the rest from reference TRBV5-1 and TRBJ2-3 gives the full variable domain: KAGVTQTPRYLIKTRGQQVTLSCSPISGHRSVSWYQQTPGQGLQFLFEYFSETQRNKGNFPGRFSGRQFSNSRSEMNVSTLELGDSALYLCASSLVRSTDTQYFGPGTRLTVL.

This chain links TRBV6-2 or TRBV6-3 with TRBJ1-2; D is unclear. CDR1 is MNHEY and CDR2 is SVGEGT in the germline V gene. This CDR3 comprises 14 residues. V shed 3 bases and J shed 4 bases, with 12 bases lying between them. The CDR3 coding sequence is TGTGCCAGCAGTTATACAACAGAACGCTATGGCTACACCTTC. Translation: CASSYTTERYGYTF.

This clonotype has a handful of counts. The V and J genes are TRBV5-1 and TRBJ2-2; D is unclear. Germline CDR1 is SGHRS and CDR2 is YFSETQ. V lost 6 bases and J lost 4, with 16 bases in between. This CDR3 spans 15 amino acids. This CDR3 reads CASMEGSQTTGELFF. For the CDR3, the DNA is TGCGCCAGCATGGAAGGTTCTCAAACCACCGGGGAGCTGTTTTTT.

The V and J genes are TRBV20-1 and TRBJ2-4, with D possibly matching TRBD2 (6 bases). The tail of the sequence fits TRBJ2-7 better, so the J call may be wrong. The CDR3 has 15 residues. CDR1 is DFQATT, CDR2 SNEGSKA, per germline (reference sequence). The CDR3 DNA reads as TGCAGTGCTAGATCTCGGGTTAGCGGAGCCTACGAGCAGTACTTC. This sequence encodes CSARSRVSGAYEQYF.